What follows are 23 T cell receptor beta chains derived from one specimen sequenced in a study of identical twins (dated by TCRdb to about 2016). The method was 5' RACE. Data came from an Illumina HiSeq 2000. TCRdb took the public reads, trimmed them with fastp at Q25, ran MiXCR for clone calling and kept in-frame beta chains. Identical CDR3 proteins give one entry, which carries the most common genes and DNA. The sample table contains approximately 890,000 distinct CDR3 sequences; only one count was recorded for 12% of them. Of the sample, around 1.6% is held by the ten largest clones. These data were also reused for a study on yellow fever vaccine responses in identical twins.

Sequencing used PBMCs. The source of these receptors is a woman between 18 and 29 years old in good health.

The CDR3 DNA sequence: TGCGCCAGCAGCCAAGGGTTTGGGGGGGTTAGCACAGATACGCAGTATTTT. Translating gives CASSQGFGGVSTDTQYF. The rearrangement links TRBV4-1 to TRBJ2-3; 7 bases line up with TRBD2. The V segment lost 1 base and the J segment 0 bases; nucleotides outside the gene matches: 7. Germline lookup yields CDR1 MGHRA and CDR2 YSYEKL. This CDR3 spans 17 amino acids.

This clonotype was seen more than once but under ten times. The genes are TRBV5-8 and TRBJ2-2, with D perhaps matching TRBD2 (6 bases). The V end lost 4 bases, the J end lost 3 bases, and 16 bases lay between the germline ends. Germline V CDR1 and CDR2: SGHTS, YDEGEE. The CDR3 has 16 amino acids. The CDR3 sequence: CASSPLASGDTGELFF. The CDR3 nucleotides are TGTGCCAGCAGCCCCCTAGCGTCGGGGGACACCGGGGAGCTGTTTTTT. The full variable domain, completed using reference TRBV5-8 and TRBJ2-2, is EAGVTQSPTHLIKTRGQQATLRCSPISGHTSVYWYQQALGLGLQFLLWYDEGEERNRGNFPPRFSGRQFPNYSSELNVNALELEDSALYLCASSPLASGDTGELFFGEGSRLTVL.

This clonotype has a handful of counts. The V gene is TRBV7-8, the J gene TRBJ2-7, with TRBD2 identical over 7 bases. Losses at the gene ends were 5 bases for V and 1 base for J; bases not matched to a gene: 11. The CDR3 is 16 residues long. Germline values: CDR1 SGHVS, CDR2 FQNEAQ. The chain's CDR3 is CASSQQPGGGSYEQYF. CDR3 DNA: TGTGCCAGCAGCCAACAGCCTGGGGGGGGTTCCTACGAGCAGTACTTC. Looking up the rest from reference TRBV7-8 and TRBJ2-7 gives the full variable domain: GAGVSQSPRYKVAKRGQDVALRCDPISGHVSLFWYQQALGQGPEFLTYFQNEAQLDKSGLPSDRFFAERPEGSVSTLKIQRTQQEDSAVYLCASSQQPGGGSYEQYFGPGTRLTVT.

This clonotype came up a few times. CDR3 loop: CASRSLREQYF. The CDR3 DNA is TGTGCCAGCAGGTCCCTTAGAGAGCAGTACTTC. This sequence joins TRBV6-5 and TRBJ2-7; unclear D gene. Deletions cut 6 bases from V and 7 bases from J, with 10 bases between. Germline V gene data show CDR1 as MNHEY and CDR2 as SVGAGI. The CDR3 has 11 amino acids.

The chain is built from TRBV21-1 and TRBJ2-2; the table's D gene call, TRBD1, was not cross checked with the DNA. TRBV21-1 is a pseudogene. CDR3 length: 13 residues. The CDR3 DNA reads TGTGCCCGGGGGGATACGTGGACCGGGGAGCTGTTTTTT. Translation: CARGDTWTGELFF.

A few counts support this clonotype. This chain links TRBV12-3 or TRBV12-4 with TRBJ2-7, with 7 positions matching TRBD1. The CDR3 sequence is 16 residues long. With 5 bases clipped from V and 3 bases from J, the junction kept 13 bases outside the gene matches. The CDR3 region is CASSHDKGGQLYEQYF. The DNA for the CDR3 is TGTGCCAGCAGTCACGACAAAGGGGGACAGCTCTACGAGCAGTACTTC.

The gene calls are TRBV27 and TRBJ2-2, with D perhaps TRBD2 (6 bases). In germline, CDR1 is MNHEY, CDR2 SMNVEV (reference sequence). The V end was cut by 7 bases, the J end by 6 bases, with 15 bases between. The CDR3 contains 14 residues. CDR3 region: CASKPGAWAGELFF. As DNA, the CDR3 is TGTGCCAGCAAACCGGGAGCCTGGGCCGGGGAGCTGTTTTTT.

The CDR3 coding sequence is TGTGTTACTAGCGGGAGCGCTGAGCAGTTCTTC. Amino acids: CVTSGSAEQFF. The J gene is TRBJ2-1, the V gene TRBV18, with 11 bases identical to TRBD2. CDR1 KGHSH and CDR2 LQKENI come from the germline V gene. CDR3 length: 11 amino acids.

Many counts were recorded for this clonotype. The rearrangement uses TRBV29-1 and TRBJ1-5; TRBD1 matches 7 bases. Germline CDR1 and CDR2: SQVTM and ANQGSEA. CDR3 length: 14 residues. After removal of 4 bases from V and 2 bases from J, the junction contained 5 bases not matched to a gene. The CDR3 reads CSVVEGGGNQPQHF. The CDR3 bases are TGCAGCGTTGTAGAAGGGGGCGGCAATCAGCCCCAGCATTTT.

V and J are TRBV5-1 and TRBJ2-5; D unresolved. V dropped 1 base and J dropped 3 bases, with 10 bases sitting between them. Germline-derived CDR1 and CDR2 are SGHRS and YFSETQ. The CDR3 has 14 residues. The CDR3 DNA follows: TGCGCCAGCAGCTTGATGACGGCAAAAGAGACCCAGTACTTC. This sequence encodes CASSLMTAKETQYF.

This clonotype occurred many times. This chain uses TRBV12-3 or TRBV12-4 with TRBJ2-4; D perhaps matches TRBD2 (5 bases). This CDR3 has 15 residues. Trimming removed 0 bases at V and 3 bases at J, with 9 bases between. The CDR3 sequence is CASSLAGDVKNIQYF. DNA for the CDR3: TGTGCCAGCAGTTTAGCGGGAGATGTCAAAAACATTCAGTACTTC.

The chain is built from TRBV20-1 and TRBJ1-1, with D hard to call. V lost 7 bases and J 1 base, leaving 16 bases between the germline ends. Germline CDR1 DFQATT, CDR2 SNEGSKA (reference sequence). The CDR3 totals 14 residues. CDR3 loop: CSVQGSLSNTEAFF. CDR3 sequence (DNA): TGCAGTGTTCAAGGGTCGCTTTCGAACACTGAAGCTTTCTTT.

This clonotype was seen more than once but under ten times. The chain couples TRBV1 to TRBJ2-3; the DNA was not compared with TRBD2, the D call given in the table. TRBV1 is annotated as a pseudogene. The CDR3 has 19 amino acids. The CDR3 loop is CTSIFRTSGYLTSTDTQYF. The CDR3 DNA reads as TGCACCAGCATCTTTCGGACTAGCGGGTATTTAACTAGCACAGATACGCAGTATTTT.

The chain carries TRBV6-2 or TRBV6-3 and TRBJ2-2; TRBD1 matches 8 bases. V shed 6 bases, J shed 3 bases, and the junction held 6 bases outside the gene matches. This CDR3 region has 15 residues. CDR1 is MNHEY and CDR2 is SVGEGT in the germline V gene. As DNA, the CDR3 is TGTGCCAGCAGACTCAGGGGGCGCGACACCGGGGAGCTGTTTTTT. It encodes CASRLRGRDTGELFF.

This clonotype was picked up a small number of times. The rearrangement links TRBV6-5 to TRBJ2-1; D is ambiguous. Germline CDR1 MNHEY, CDR2 SVGAGI. The length of the CDR3 is 13 residues. Trimming left V 0 bases short and J 7 bases short, with 7 bases between. CDR3 sequence: CASSYSKLNEQFF. The DNA for the CDR3 is TGTGCCAGCAGTTACTCGAAACTTAATGAGCAGTTCTTC.

This clonotype has at least ten counts. The chain uses TRBV20-1 and TRBJ2-7; D may be TRBD1 or TRBD2 (5 bases each). The CDR3 contains 13 residues. Looked up from germline, CDR1 is DFQATT and CDR2 is SNEGSKA (reference sequence). V gave up 6 bases and J gave up 2 bases, with 14 bases separating them. For the CDR3, the DNA is TGCAGTGCCCCGAGGGACCCGACCTACGAGCAGTACGTC. Encoded protein: CSAPRDPTYEQYV.

This chain links TRBV28 with TRBJ2-2, with a tentative D call TRBD2 (6 bases). CDR3 length: 16 amino acids. The germline gives CDR1 MDHEN, CDR2 SYDVKM. V lost 3 bases to trimming and J lost 2 bases, with 13 bases between them. The CDR3: CASSFFLLANTGELFF. The CDR3 bases are TGTGCCAGCAGTTTTTTTTTACTAGCCAACACCGGGGAGCTGTTTTTT.

The V call is TRBV12-3 or TRBV12-4, the J call TRBJ2-1; D is ambiguous. Trimming took off 2 bases at V and 0 bases at J, with 8 bases between the two ends. The CDR3 has 15 amino acids. The CDR3 DNA sequence: TGTGCCAGCAGTTTATGGGATAGCTCCTACAATGAGCAGTTCTTC. Translating gives CASSLWDSSYNEQFF.

A few counts support this clonotype. The V and J genes are TRBV20-1 and TRBJ2-5; D might be TRBD1 or TRBD2, each matching 6 bases. The V end was cut by 0 bases, the J end by 5 bases, with 10 bases between. The CDR3 spans 13 residues. CDR1 and CDR2 from the germline V gene are DFQATT and SNEGSKA (reference sequence). CDR3 nucleotide sequence: TGCAGTGCTAGAGATACGGGGGCGGAGACCCAGTACTTC. Protein product: CSARDTGAETQYF.

This chain links TRBV7-9 with TRBJ2-5; weak D call: TRBD1 (6 bases). V lost 2 bases and J 1 base, leaving 14 bases between the germline ends. CDR3 size: 16 residues. Germline CDR1 and CDR2: SEHNR and FQNEAQ (reference sequence). The CDR3 loop reads CASSLRRGGRQETQYF. The DNA for the CDR3 is TGTGCCAGCAGCTTACGGCGTGGGGGCCGCCAAGAGACCCAGTACTTC. The full variable domain, rest sourced from reference TRBV7-9 and TRBJ2-5, is DTGVSQNPRHKITKRGQNVTFRCDPISEHNRLYWYRQTLGQGPEFLTYFQNEAQLEKSRLLSDRFSAERPKGSFSTLEIQRTEQGDSAMYLCASSLRRGGRQETQYFGPGTRLLVL.

The V gene is TRBV12-3 or TRBV12-4, the J gene TRBJ2-7; D gene ambiguous. Between the trimmed V and J ends, which lost 3 bases and 5 bases, there was a span of 5 bases. This CDR3 has 11 residues. The CDR3 sequence: CASSFTDEQYF. Written as DNA, the CDR3 is TGTGCCAGCAGTTTTACAGACGAGCAGTACTTC.

V is TRBV10-3 and J is TRBJ1-1, with a weak D call TRBD1 (5 bases). The CDR3 is made up of 14 amino acids. Germline V gene sequence: CDR1 ENHRY, CDR2 SYGVKD. V gave up 8 bases and J gave up 4 bases, with 17 bases separating them. CDR3 amino acids: CAIQERGFGTEAFF. In DNA, the CDR3 is TGTGCCATCCAAGAAAGGGGCTTCGGCACTGAAGCTTTCTTT.

This clonotype was seen a few times. This chain links TRBV7-2 with TRBJ2-6, with D unclear. The CDR3 spans 15 residues. V lost 0 bases, J lost 4 bases, and 7 bases lay in between. From germline, CDR1 is SGHTA and CDR2 FQGNSA. CDR3 in DNA: TGTGCCAGCAGCTTAGCATCCGGGGGGGCCAACGTCCTGACTTTC. This codes for CASSLASGGANVLTF.